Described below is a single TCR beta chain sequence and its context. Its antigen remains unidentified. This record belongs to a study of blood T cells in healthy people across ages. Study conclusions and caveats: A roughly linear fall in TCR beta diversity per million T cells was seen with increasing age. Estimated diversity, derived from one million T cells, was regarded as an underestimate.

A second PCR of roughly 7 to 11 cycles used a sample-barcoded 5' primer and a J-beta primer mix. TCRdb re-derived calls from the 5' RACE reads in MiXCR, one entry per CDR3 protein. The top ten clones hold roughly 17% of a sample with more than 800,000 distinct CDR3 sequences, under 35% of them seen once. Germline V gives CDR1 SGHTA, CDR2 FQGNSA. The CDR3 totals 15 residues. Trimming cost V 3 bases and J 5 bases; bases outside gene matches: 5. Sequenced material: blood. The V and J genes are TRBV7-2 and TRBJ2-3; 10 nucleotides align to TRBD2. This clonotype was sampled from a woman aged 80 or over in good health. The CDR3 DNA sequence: TGTGCCAGCAGCTTTAGCGGGGGGATTGGAGATACGCAGTATTTT. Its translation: CASSFSGGIGDTQYF.